The T cell receptor beta chain described here comes from a study of T cell responses to AZD1222 COVID-19 vaccine. The study, taken as a whole, reports: AZD1222 recipients seropositive at baseline numbered only six or seven.

About this clone: Its antigen is not known.

Method: immunoSEQ multiplex PCR; TCRdb's copy keeps in-frame clones and lacks some. This table holds 150,000 to 200,000 clones, around 90% found once. Pooling covered second doses at about 4 or about 12 weeks. The germline gives CDR1 SGHNT, CDR2 YYREEE (reference sequence). V lost 1 base and J lost 9, with 11 bases in between. CDR3 size: 14 residues. The input for sequencing was peripheral blood, taken 28 days after the second AZD1222 dose. The sequence was collected from an adult who received the AZD1222 COVID-19 vaccine. The chain couples TRBV5-4 to TRBJ1-6; perhaps TRBD1 as D (6 bases). CDR3 sequence: CASSLSQGASPLHF. In nucleotides, the CDR3 is TGTGCCAGCAGCTTGTCACAGGGTGCTTCACCCCTCCACTTT.